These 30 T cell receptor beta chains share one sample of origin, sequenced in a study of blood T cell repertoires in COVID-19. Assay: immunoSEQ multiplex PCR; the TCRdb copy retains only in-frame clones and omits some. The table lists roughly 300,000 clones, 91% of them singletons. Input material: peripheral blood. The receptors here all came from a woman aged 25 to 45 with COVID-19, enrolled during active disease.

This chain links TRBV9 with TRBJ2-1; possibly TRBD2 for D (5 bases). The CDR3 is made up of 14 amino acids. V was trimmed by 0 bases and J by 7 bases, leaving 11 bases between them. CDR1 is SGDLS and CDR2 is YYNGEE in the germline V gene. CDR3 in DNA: TGTGCCAGCAGCGTAGCACTAGTCGGTAATGAGCAGTTCTTC. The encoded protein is CASSVALVGNEQFF.

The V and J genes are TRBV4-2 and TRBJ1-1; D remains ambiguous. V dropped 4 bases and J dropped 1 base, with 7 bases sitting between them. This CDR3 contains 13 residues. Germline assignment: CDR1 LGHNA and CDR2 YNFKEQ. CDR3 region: CASSPRQNTEAFF. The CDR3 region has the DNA TGTGCCAGCAGCCCGCGACAGAACACTGAAGCTTTCTTT.

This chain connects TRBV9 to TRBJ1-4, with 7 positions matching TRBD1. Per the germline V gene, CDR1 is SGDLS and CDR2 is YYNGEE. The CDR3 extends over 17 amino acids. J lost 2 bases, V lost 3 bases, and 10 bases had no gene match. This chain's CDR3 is CASSGRDSVATNEKLFF. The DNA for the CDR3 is TGTGCCAGCAGCGGCCGGGACAGTGTCGCCACTAATGAAAAACTGTTTTTT. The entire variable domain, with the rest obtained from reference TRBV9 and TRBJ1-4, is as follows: DSGVTQTPKHLITATGQRVTLRCSPRSGDLSVYWYQQSLDQGLQFLIQYYNGEERAKGNILERFSAQQFPDLHSELNLSSLELGDSALYFCASSGRDSVATNEKLFFGSGTQLSVL.

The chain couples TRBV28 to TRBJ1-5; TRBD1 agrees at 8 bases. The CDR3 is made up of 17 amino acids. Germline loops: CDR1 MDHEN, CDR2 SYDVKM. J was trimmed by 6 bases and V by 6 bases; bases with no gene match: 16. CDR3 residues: CASRLDRVDEIGQPQHF. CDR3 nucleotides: TGTGCCAGCAGACTGGACAGGGTAGATGAGATTGGTCAGCCCCAGCATTTT. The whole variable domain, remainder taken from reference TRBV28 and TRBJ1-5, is DVKVTQSSRYLVKRTGEKVFLECVQDMDHENMFWYRQDPGLGLRLIYFSYDVKMKEKGDIPEGYSVSREKKERFSLILESASTNQTSMYLCASRLDRVDEIGQPQHFGDGTRLSIL.

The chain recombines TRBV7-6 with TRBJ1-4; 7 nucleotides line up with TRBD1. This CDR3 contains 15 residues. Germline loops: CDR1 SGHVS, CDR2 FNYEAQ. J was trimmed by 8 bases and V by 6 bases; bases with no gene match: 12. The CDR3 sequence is CASSRDTGEEEKLFF. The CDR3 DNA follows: TGTGCCAGCAGTCGAGATACAGGGGAGGAGGAAAAACTGTTTTTT.

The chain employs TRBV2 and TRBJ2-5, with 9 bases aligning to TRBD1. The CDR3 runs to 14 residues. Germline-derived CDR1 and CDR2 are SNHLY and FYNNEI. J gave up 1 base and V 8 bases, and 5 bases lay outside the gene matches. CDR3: CASCRDRAQETQYF. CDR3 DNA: TGTGCCAGCTGCAGGGACAGGGCCCAAGAGACCCAGTACTTC.

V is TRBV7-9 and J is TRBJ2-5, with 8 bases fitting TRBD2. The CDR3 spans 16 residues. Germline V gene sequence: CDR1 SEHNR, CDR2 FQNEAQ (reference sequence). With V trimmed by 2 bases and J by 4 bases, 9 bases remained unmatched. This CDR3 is CASSLSSAGTRETQYF. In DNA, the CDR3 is TGTGCCAGCAGCTTATCCAGCGCCGGGACTAGAGAGACCCAGTACTTC.

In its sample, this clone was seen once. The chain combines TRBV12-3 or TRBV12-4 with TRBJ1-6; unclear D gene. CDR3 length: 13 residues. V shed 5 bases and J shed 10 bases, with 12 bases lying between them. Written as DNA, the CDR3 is TGTGCCAGCAGTGGTGGGCGGGCGTCACCCCTCCACTTT. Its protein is CASSGGRASPLHF.

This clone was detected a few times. DNA of the CDR3: TGTGCCAGCAGCGAAGGACACGGCAATCAGCCCCAGCATTTT. Translation: CASSEGHGNQPQHF. The gene calls are TRBV28 and TRBJ1-5, with D perhaps TRBD1 (5 bases). The CDR3 has 14 amino acids. Per germline, CDR1 MDHEN and CDR2 SYDVKM. With 6 bases removed from V and 2 bases from J, the gap between germline ends came to 11 bases.

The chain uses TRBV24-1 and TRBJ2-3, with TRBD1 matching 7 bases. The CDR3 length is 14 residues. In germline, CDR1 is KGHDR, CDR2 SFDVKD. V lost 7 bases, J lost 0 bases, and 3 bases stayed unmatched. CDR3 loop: CATSETGSTDTQYF. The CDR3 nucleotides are TGTGCCACCAGCGAGACAGGGAGCACAGATACGCAGTATTTT.

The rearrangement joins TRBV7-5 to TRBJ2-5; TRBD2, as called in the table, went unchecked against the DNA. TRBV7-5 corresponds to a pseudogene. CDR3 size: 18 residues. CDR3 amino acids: CVRNNWSLAGRLQETQYF. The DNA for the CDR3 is TGTGTCAGAAACAATTGGTCCCTAGCGGGGCGATTACAAGAGACCCAGTACTTC.

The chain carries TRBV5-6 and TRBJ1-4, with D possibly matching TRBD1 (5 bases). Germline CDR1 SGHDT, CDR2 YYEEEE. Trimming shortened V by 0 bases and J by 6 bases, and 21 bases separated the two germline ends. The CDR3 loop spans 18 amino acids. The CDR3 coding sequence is TGTGCCAGCAGCTTGGTGGGGTCAGGGTTGACCCAGGATGAAAAACTGTTTTTT. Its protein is CASSLVGSGLTQDEKLFF.

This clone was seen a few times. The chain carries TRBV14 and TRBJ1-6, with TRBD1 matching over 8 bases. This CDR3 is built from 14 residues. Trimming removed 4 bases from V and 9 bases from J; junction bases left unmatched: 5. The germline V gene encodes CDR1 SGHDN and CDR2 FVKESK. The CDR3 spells CASSPRDRISPLHF. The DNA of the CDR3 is TGTGCCAGCAGCCCCCGGGACAGGATTTCACCCCTCCACTTT.

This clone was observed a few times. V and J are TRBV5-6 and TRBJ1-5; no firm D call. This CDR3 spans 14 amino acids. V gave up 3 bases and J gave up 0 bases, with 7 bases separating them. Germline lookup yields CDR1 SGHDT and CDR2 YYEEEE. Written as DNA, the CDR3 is TGTGCCAGCAGCTCTCTTTATAGCAATCAGCCCCAGCATTTT. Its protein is CASSSLYSNQPQHF.

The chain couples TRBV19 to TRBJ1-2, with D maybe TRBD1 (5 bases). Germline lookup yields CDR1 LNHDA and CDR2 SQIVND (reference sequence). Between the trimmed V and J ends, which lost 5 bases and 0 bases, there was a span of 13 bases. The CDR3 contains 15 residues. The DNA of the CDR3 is TGTGCCAGTAGTCAGGGTCTGGGGACTAACTATGGCTACACCTTC. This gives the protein CASSQGLGTNYGYTF.

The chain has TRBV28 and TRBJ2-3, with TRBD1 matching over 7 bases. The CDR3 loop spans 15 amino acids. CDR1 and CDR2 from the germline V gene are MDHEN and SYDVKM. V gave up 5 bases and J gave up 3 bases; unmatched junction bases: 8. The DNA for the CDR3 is TGTGCCAGCAGTGTCTACAGGGGAACGACAGATACGCAGTATTTT. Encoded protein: CASSVYRGTTDTQYF.

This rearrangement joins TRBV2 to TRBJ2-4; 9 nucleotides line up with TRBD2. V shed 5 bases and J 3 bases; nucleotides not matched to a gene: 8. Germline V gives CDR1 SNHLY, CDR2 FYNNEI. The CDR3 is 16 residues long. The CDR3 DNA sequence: TGTGCCAGCAGTCCGACTAGCGGTTTTGGCAAAAACATTCAGTACTTC. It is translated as CASSPTSGFGKNIQYF.

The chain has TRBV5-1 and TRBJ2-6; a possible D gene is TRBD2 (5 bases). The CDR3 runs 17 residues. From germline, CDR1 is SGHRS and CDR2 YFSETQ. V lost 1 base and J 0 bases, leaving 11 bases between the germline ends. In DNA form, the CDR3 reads TGCGCCAGCAGCTTGTCCGGACTGAGCTCTGGGGCCAACGTCCTGACTTTC. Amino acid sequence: CASSLSGLSSGANVLTF.

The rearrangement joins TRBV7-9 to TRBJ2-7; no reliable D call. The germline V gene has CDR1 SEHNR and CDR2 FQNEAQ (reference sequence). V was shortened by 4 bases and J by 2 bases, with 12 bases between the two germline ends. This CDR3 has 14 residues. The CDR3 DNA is TGTGCCAGCAGCTCAGTACCGCACACCTACGAGCAGTACTTC. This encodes CASSSVPHTYEQYF.

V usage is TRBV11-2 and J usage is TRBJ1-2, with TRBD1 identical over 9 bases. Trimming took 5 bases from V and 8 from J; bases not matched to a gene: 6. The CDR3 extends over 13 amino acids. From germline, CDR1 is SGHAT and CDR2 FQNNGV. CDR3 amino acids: CASSDRGWLGYTF. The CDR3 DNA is TGTGCCAGCAGCGACAGGGGGTGGCTGGGCTACACCTTC.

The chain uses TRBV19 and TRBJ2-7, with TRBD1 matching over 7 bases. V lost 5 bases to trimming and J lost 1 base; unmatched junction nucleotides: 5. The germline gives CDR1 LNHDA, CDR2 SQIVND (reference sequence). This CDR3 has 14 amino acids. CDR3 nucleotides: TGTGCCAGTAGTGGCCCGGGACAGTCCTACGAGCAGTACTTC. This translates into CASSGPGQSYEQYF. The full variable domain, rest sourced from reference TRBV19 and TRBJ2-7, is DGGITQSPKYLFRKEGQNVTLSCEQNLNHDAMYWYRQDPGQGLRLIYYSQIVNDFQKGDIAEGYSVSREKKESFPLTVTSAQKNPTAFYLCASSGPGQSYEQYFGPGTRLTVT.

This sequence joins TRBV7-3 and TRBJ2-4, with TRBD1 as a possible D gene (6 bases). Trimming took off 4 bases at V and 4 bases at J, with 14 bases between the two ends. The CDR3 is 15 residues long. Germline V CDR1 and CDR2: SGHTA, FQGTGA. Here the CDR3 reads CASSSPRTEKNIQYF. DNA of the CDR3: TGTGCCAGCAGCTCGCCTCGGACAGAGAAAAACATTCAGTACTTC.

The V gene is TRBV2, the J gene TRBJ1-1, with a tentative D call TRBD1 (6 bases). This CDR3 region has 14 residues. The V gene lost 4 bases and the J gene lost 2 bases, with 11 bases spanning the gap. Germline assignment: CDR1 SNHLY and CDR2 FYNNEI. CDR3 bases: TGTGCCAGCAGTGGGACAGTCACTAACACTGAAGCTTTCTTT. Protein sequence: CASSGTVTNTEAFF.

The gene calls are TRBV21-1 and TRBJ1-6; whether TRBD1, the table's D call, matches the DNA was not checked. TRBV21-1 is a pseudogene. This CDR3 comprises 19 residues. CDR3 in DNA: TGTGCCAGCAGCAAAGGCCCTCTACCGGGACAGGAAATGAGTTCACCCCTCCACTTT. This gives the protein CASSKGPLPGQEMSSPLHF.

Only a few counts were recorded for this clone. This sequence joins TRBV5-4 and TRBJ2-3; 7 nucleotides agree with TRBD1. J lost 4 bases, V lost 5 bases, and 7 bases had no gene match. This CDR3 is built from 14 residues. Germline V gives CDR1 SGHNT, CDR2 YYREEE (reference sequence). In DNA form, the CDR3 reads TGTGCCAGCAGATCCGACAGGGCGGCAGATACGCAGTATTTT. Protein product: CASRSDRAADTQYF.

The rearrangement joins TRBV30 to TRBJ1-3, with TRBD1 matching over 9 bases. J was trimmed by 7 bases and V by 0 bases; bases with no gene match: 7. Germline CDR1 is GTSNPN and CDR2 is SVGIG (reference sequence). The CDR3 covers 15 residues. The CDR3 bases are TGTGCCTGGAGTGTTGGGACAGGGTTTTTGAACACCATATATTTT. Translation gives CAWSVGTGFLNTIYF. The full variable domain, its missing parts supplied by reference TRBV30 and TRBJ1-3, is SQTIHQWPATLVQPVGSPLSLECTVEGTSNPNLYWYRQAAGRGLQLLFYSVGIGQISSEVPQNLSASRPQDRQFILSSKKLLLSDSGFYLCAWSVGTGFLNTIYFGEGSWLTVV.

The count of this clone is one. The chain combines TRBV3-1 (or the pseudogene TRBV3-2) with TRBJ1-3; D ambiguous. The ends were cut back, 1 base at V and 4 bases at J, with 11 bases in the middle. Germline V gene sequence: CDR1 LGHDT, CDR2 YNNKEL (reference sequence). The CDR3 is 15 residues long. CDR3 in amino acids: CASSQGFYGGNTIYF. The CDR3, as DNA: TGTGCCAGCAGCCAAGGGTTTTATGGCGGAAACACCATATATTTT.

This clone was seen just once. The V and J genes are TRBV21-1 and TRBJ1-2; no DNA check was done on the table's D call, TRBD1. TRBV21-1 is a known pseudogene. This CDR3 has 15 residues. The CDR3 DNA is TGTGCCAGCACTAAAGAACAACAGGGCGGGTATGGCTACACCTTC. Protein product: CASTKEQQGGYGYTF.

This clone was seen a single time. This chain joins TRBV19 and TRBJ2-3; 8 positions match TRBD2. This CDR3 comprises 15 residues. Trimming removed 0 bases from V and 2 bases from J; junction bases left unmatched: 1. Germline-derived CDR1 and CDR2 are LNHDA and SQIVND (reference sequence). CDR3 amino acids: CASSIELAATDTQYF. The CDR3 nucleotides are TGTGCCAGTAGTATAGAACTAGCGGCCACAGATACGCAGTATTTT.

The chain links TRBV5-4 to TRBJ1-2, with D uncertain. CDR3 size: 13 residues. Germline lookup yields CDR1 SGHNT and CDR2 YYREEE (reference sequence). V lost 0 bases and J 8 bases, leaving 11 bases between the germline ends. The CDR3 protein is CASSLGVVYGYTF. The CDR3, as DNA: TGTGCCAGCAGCTTGGGAGTGGTATACGGCTACACCTTC.